This T cell receptor beta chain was sequenced during a study of blood T cell repertoires in COVID-19. On the study more broadly: The United States, Italy and Spain were the sources of the acute and convalescent COVID-19 samples. Nucleic acid was either cDNA or gDNA, and it came from T cells, B-cell-depleted T cells, or PBMCs.

The CDR3 covers 16 residues. Germline CDR1 SNHLY, CDR2 FYNNEI. V lost 1 base, J lost 4 bases, and 3 bases stayed unmatched. Study processing details: Estimation of nucleated cell counts was performed using reference gene primer amplification. TCRdb's copy holds only in-frame clones and misses some; the assay was immunoSEQ multiplex PCR. V, J and clone size were drawn from that table, and D and trimming were deduced from the DNA. In the table there are fewer than 200,000 clones, approximately 83% of which are singletons. The chain carries TRBV2 and TRBJ2-1; 11 nucleotides agree with TRBD2. Sequencing was done on a sample of peripheral blood. This receptor was identified in an elderly woman with acute or convalescent COVID-19. DNA for the CDR3: TGTGCCAGCAGTGAAGGACTAGCGGGGCCTTACAATGAGCAGTTCTTC. Translating gives CASSEGLAGPYNEQFF.